This entry concerns a single TCR beta chain. The data derive from a study of blood T cell repertoires in COVID-19. Study in general: Both acute and convalescent COVID-19 samples were obtained from the United States, Italy and Spain.

The junction had 10 bases not matched to a gene; V was cut back by 5 bases and J by 0 bases. The germline V gene encodes CDR1 DFQATT and CDR2 SNEGSKA (reference sequence). The CDR3 consists of 16 residues. In the authors' methods: Using reference gene primer amplification, nucleated cell counts were estimated. Here immunoSEQ multiplex PCR was the method, and the copy in TCRdb shows in-frame clones only, minus some. That table supplies the V and J calls and clone size; D and trimming were determined from the DNA. The sample holds under 250,000 clones, roughly 82% seen once. The rearrangement uses TRBV20-1 and TRBJ1-1; 9 bases are shared with TRBD1. The receptor was derived from a woman in her 70s with acute or convalescent COVID-19. Material: peripheral blood. The CDR3: CSARDGQGTMNTEAFF. In DNA, the CDR3 is TGCAGTGCTCGTGATGGACAGGGGACCATGAACACTGAAGCTTTCTTT.